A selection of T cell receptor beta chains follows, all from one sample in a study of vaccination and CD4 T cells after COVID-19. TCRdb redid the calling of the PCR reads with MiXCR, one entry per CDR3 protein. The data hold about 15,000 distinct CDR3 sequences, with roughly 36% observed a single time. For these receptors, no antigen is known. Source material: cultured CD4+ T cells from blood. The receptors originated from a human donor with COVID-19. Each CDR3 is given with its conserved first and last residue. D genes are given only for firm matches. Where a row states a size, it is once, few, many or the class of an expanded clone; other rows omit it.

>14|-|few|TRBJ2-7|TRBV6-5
CASSYRGGSYEQYF
TGTGCCAGCAGTTATCGGGGTGGTTCCTACGAGCAGTACTTC
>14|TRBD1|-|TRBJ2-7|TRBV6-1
CASTLVGTDYEQYF
TGTGCCAGCACTTTGGTCGGGACAGACTACGAGCAGTACTTC
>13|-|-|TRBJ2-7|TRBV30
CAWGMSAHYEQYF
TGTGCCTGGGGCATGTCAGCTCACTACGAGCAGTACTTC
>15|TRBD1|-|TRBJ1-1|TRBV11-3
CASSRTGLVDTEAFF
TGTGCCAGCAGCCGGACAGGGTTGGTGGACACTGAAGCTTTCTTT
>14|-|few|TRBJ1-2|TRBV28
CASSFQVYNHGYTF
TGTGCCAGCAGTTTTCAGGTTTACAATCATGGCTACACCTTC
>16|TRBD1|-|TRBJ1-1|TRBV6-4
CASSKDRGRQCTEAFF
TGTGCCAGCAGTAAAGACAGGGGGCGGCAGTGCACTGAAGCTTTCTTT
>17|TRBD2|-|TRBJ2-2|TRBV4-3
CASSQGERGENTGELFF
TGCGCCAGCAGCCAAGGGGAGCGGGGGGAGAACACCGGGGAGCTGTTTTTT
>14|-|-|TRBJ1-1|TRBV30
CAWSPHGGYTEAFF
TGTGCCTGGAGTCCCCATGGGGGGTACACTGAAGCTTTCTTT
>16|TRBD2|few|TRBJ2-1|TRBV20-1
CSAQSPTSGNYNEQFF
TGCAGTGCTCAATCACCTACTAGCGGGAACTACAATGAGCAGTTCTTC
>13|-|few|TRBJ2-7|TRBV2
CASSEGENNEQYF
TGTGCCAGCAGTGAAGGAGAGAACAACGAGCAGTACTTC
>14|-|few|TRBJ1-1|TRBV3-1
CASSQEVRGGEAFF
TGTGCCAGCAGCCAAGAGGTGCGGGGAGGTGAAGCTTTCTTT
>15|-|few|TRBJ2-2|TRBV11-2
CASSLGAGITGELFF
TGTGCCAGCAGCTTAGGGGCAGGGATCACCGGGGAGCTGTTTTTT
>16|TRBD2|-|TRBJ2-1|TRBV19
CASTPRLGGTYNEQFF
TGTGCCAGTACCCCCCGCTTGGGAGGGACCTACAATGAGCAGTTCTTC
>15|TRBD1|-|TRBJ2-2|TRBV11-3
CASSSGTGGAGELFF
TGTGCCAGCAGCTCCGGGACAGGTGGGGCCGGGGAGCTGTTTTTT
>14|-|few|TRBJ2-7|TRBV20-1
CSASFPGGSYEQYF
TGCAGTGCTAGTTTCCCTGGCGGATCCTACGAGCAGTACTTC
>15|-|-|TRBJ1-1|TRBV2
CASRKTTVANTEAFF
TGTGCCAGCAGAAAAACGACGGTGGCGAACACTGAAGCTTTCTTT
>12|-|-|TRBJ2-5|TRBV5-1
CASSVEEETQYF
TGCGCCAGCAGCGTAGAGGAAGAGACCCAGTACTTC
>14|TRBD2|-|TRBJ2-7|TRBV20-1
CSANSGGSSYEQYF
TGCAGTGCCAATAGCGGGGGAAGCTCCTACGAGCAGTACTTC
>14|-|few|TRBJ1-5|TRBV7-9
CASSRQVNNQPQHF
TGTGCCAGCAGCAGACAGGTAAACAATCAGCCCCAGCATTTT
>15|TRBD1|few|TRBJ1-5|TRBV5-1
CASSLTGVVNQPQHF
TGCGCCAGCAGCTTGACAGGGGTTGTCAATCAGCCCCAGCATTTT
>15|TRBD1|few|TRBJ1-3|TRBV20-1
CSASGTGLSGNTIYF
TGCAGTGCTAGTGGGACAGGCCTCTCTGGAAACACCATATATTTT
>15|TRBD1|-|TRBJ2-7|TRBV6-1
CASSTGGTQGMEQYF
TGTGCCAGCAGCACAGGGGGAACTCAAGGGATGGAGCAGTACTTC
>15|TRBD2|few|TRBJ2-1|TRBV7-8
CASSYTSGLLNEQFF
TGTGCCAGCAGTTATACTAGCGGCCTCCTCAATGAGCAGTTCTTC
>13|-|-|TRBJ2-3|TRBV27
CASSLVWADTQYF
TGTGCCAGCAGTTTAGTGTGGGCGGATACGCAGTATTTT
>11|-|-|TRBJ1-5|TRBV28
CASGQPQPQHF
TGTGCCAGCGGACAGCCTCAGCCCCAGCATTTT
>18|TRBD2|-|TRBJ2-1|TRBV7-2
CASSLRQGGQRVMNEQFF
TGTGCCAGCAGCTTAAGGCAGGGAGGGCAGCGGGTCATGAATGAGCAGTTCTTC
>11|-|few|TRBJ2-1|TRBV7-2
CASSYSDEQFF
TGTGCCAGCAGCTATAGCGATGAGCAGTTCTTC
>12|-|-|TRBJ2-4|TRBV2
CASMRAKNIQYF
TGTGCCAGCATGAGGGCCAAAAACATTCAGTACTTC
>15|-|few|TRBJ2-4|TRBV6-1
CASSAGGFLGNIQYF
TGTGCCAGCAGTGCTGGGGGTTTTTTGGGGAACATTCAGTACTTC
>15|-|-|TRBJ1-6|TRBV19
CASRESFGYNSPLHF
TGTGCCAGTAGGGAATCATTCGGCTATAATTCACCCCTCCACTTT
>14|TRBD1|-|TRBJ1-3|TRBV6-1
CAGRTGGLGNTIYF
TGTGCCGGGAGGACAGGGGGCTTAGGAAACACCATATATTTT
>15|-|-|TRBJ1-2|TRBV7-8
CASSNRGGQNYGYTF
TGTGCCAGCAGCAATAGGGGGGGACAAAACTATGGCTACACCTTC
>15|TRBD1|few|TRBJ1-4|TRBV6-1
CASSAAGTGVEKLFF
TGTGCCAGCAGCGCCGCCGGGACAGGGGTGGAAAAACTGTTTTTT
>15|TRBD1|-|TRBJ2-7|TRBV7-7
CASSPGTGKSYEQYF
TGTGCTAGCAGCCCGGGGACAGGGAAGTCCTACGAGCAGTACTTC
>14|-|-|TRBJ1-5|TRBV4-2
CASSQEGGDQPQHF
TGTGCCAGCAGCCAAGAAGGGGGGGACCAGCCCCAGCATTTT
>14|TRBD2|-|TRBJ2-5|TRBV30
CAWSSSRGGETQYF
TGTGCCTGGAGTTCCTCTCGGGGGGGAGAGACCCAGTACTTC
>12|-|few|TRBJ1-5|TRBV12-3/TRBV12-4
CASSVSNQPQHF
TGTGCCAGCAGCGTAAGCAATCAGCCCCAGCATTTT
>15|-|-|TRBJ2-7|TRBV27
CASSFLGESPYEQYF
TGTGCCAGCAGTTTCTTAGGGGAGAGTCCCTACGAGCAGTACTTC
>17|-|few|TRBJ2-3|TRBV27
CASSFGFLRGGPDTQYF
TGTGCCAGCAGTTTTGGTTTCTTGAGGGGGGGCCCAGATACGCAGTATTTT